This TCR beta chain was identified during a study of cytomegalovirus exposure and HLA in healthy donors. Points on this clone: What it binds is not known.

General study points: Many donors shared some public TCRs, even though most TCR sequences were rare. The study flagged fewer than 200 TCR beta chains as cytomegalovirus-associated. Reports indicated that the classifier achieved high specificity and sensitivity in diagnosing cytomegalovirus status. Three CMV-associated chains proved CMV antigen-specific in vitro.

Sequencing was performed with immunoSEQ multiplex PCR; in TCRdb, only in-frame clones are kept and a portion is missing. In the table there are about 130,000 clones, roughly 79% of which are singletons. This TCR was sampled from a man between 25 and 39 years old in good health and CMV-seropositive. Sequences were obtained from PBMCs.

CDR3 residues: CASSRTWTRGNYNEQFF. CDR3 sequence (DNA): TGTGCCAGCAGCCGTACGTGGACTAGGGGTAATTACAATGAGCAGTTCTTC. The rearrangement uses TRBV5-4 and TRBJ2-1; TRBD2 matches 7 bases. This CDR3 has 17 amino acids. V was clipped by 4 bases and J by 4 bases; unmatched bases: 14. In germline, CDR1 is SGHNT, CDR2 YYREEE (reference sequence).